This T cell receptor beta chain appears in the sequencing data of a study of blood T cell repertoires in COVID-19. The germline gives CDR1 SGHTA, CDR2 FQGTGA. V lost 5 bases to trimming and J lost 0 bases, with 5 bases between them. The CDR3 contains 14 residues. Using immunoSEQ multiplex PCR, the repertoire was profiled, and TCRdb retains in-frame clones only, with some absent. Here the sample spans 150,000 to 200,000 clones, approximately 85% being singletons. The clonotype originates from a man aged 55 to 69 who had recovered from COVID-19. The J gene is TRBJ2-6, the V gene TRBV7-3; D is undetermined. The sequenced sample was peripheral blood. Here the CDR3 DNA reads TGTGCCAGCAGCCTCAGCTCTGGGGCCAACGTCCTGACTTTC. Amino acid sequence: CASSLSSGANVLTF.